Each of the 28 T cell receptor beta chains below was sequenced from the same sample in a study of graft-versus-host responses after intestinal transplantation. These TCRs' antigens remain unknown. The data were produced by immunoSEQ multiplex PCR, yet TCRdb's version contains in-frame clones alone and is incomplete. This table holds around 95,000 clones, roughly 87% found once. Here the sequenced sample was unstimulated CD4+ T cells sorted from spleen or lymph node cells, taken before transplant. Receptor source: a human donor who was the organ donor for an intestinal transplant.

The chain uses TRBV6-5 and TRBJ2-5, with D possibly being TRBD1 or TRBD2 (7 bases each). The CDR3 is made up of 15 amino acids. In germline, CDR1 is MNHEY, CDR2 SVGAGI. V lost 2 bases to trimming and J lost 4 bases, with 14 bases between them. The chain's CDR3 is CASSYIGRGRETQYF. The CDR3 region has the DNA TGTGCCAGCAGTTACATTGGGAGGGGGCGAGAGACCCAGTACTTC.

This clone was detected once. This chain links TRBV27 with TRBJ1-2; 8 nucleotides agree with TRBD1. V lost 6 bases, J lost 4 bases, and 4 bases stayed unmatched. Looked up from germline, CDR1 is MNHEY and CDR2 is SMNVEV (reference sequence). The CDR3 spans 13 residues. This CDR3 reads CASRDTGGYGYTF. The CDR3 region has the DNA TGTGCCAGCAGGGATACAGGGGGCTATGGCTACACCTTC.

For this clone: The germline gene is not matched at one end of the junction; a read error may be the cause. V and J are TRBV14 and TRBJ1-6; 10 bases are shared with TRBD1. Germline values: CDR1 SGHDN, CDR2 FVKESK. CDR3 length: 13 amino acids. CDR3 coding DNA: TGTGCCAGCAGCCAGTTGACAGGGGGCCCGGTTGACTTT. This gives the protein CASSQLTGGPVDF.

The V and J genes are TRBV18 and TRBJ2-1; 9 bases are a match to TRBD2. Germline CDR1 is KGHSH and CDR2 is LQKENI. CDR3 length equals 15 residues. Trimming removed 1 base from V and 5 bases from J; junction bases left unmatched: 3. CDR3 DNA sequence: TGTGCCAGCTCACCACTAGCGGGGGTCGACAATGAGCAGTTCTTC. Translating gives CASSPLAGVDNEQFF.

This clone was seen once. The genes are TRBV27 and TRBJ1-1; possible D gene TRBD1, 6 bases. The CDR3 contains 13 residues. Per the germline V gene, CDR1 is MNHEY and CDR2 is SMNVEV (reference sequence). V dropped 6 bases and J dropped 6 bases, with 14 bases sitting between them. The CDR3 loop reads CASRVQGLPEAFF. Written as DNA, the CDR3 is TGTGCCAGCAGGGTACAGGGTTTACCTGAAGCTTTCTTT.

This clone turned up a few times. J is TRBJ1-2 and V is TRBV6-6; D uncertain. The CDR3 is 13 residues long. The germline gives CDR1 MNHNY, CDR2 SVGAGI (reference sequence). V was trimmed by 8 bases and J by 4 bases, leaving 14 bases between them. The CDR3 protein is CASSSRDSYGYTF. The CDR3 DNA reads as TGTGCCAGCTCTTCGCGGGATAGCTATGGCTACACCTTC.

CDR3 DNA: TGTGCCAGCAGTTTAGCGGGGGTCGCGTTAGAGACCCAGTACTTC. Translation gives CASSLAGVALETQYF. The V and J genes are TRBV28 and TRBJ2-5; 7 bases are shared with TRBD2. Trimming cost V 2 bases and J 4 bases; bases outside gene matches: 7. The CDR3 is made up of 15 amino acids. Germline-derived CDR1 and CDR2 are MDHEN and SYDVKM.

This chain uses TRBV10-3 with TRBJ2-7; D might be TRBD1 (6 bases). Trimming left V 3 bases short and J 2 bases short, with 14 bases between. Germline CDR1 ENHRY, CDR2 SYGVKD. CDR3 length equals 15 residues. CDR3 nucleotide sequence: TGTGCCATCAGTGATGGGAGACAGGTTCCCTACGAGCAGTACTTC. It encodes CAISDGRQVPYEQYF.

This clone was detected once. This chain joins TRBV5-1 and TRBJ1-3; the D is unclear. V was pared by 0 bases and J by 1 base, with 8 bases between. The length of the CDR3 is 15 residues. The germline CDR1 and CDR2 sequences are SGHRS and YFSETQ. CDR3 in amino acids: CASSLGSHSGNTIYF. In nucleotides, the CDR3 is TGCGCCAGCAGCTTGGGGTCCCATTCTGGAAACACCATATATTTT.

This rearrangement joins TRBV10-3 to TRBJ1-1, with unresolved D. The CDR3 spans 13 residues. The germline gives CDR1 ENHRY, CDR2 SYGVKD. The V end was cut by 6 bases, the J end by 2 bases, with 10 bases between. The CDR3 is CAISTVINTEAFF. The CDR3 DNA reads TGTGCCATCAGCACAGTTATAAACACTGAAGCTTTCTTT.

This clone was observed a handful of times. The chain uses TRBV4-2 and TRBJ2-3; D is uncertain. The germline V and J ends were trimmed by 0 bases and 6 bases, with 7 bases remaining between them. CDR3 length equals 13 residues. Germline CDR1 is LGHNA and CDR2 is YNFKEQ. CDR3 region: CASSQEISDTQYF. The CDR3 DNA reads as TGTGCCAGCAGCCAAGAGATATCGGATACGCAGTATTTT.

The J gene is TRBJ1-5, the V gene TRBV6-1; D is perhaps TRBD1 (5 bases). CDR1 MNHNS and CDR2 SASEGT come from the germline V gene. The CDR3 has 14 amino acids. With 1 base removed from V and 7 bases from J, the gap between germline ends came to 11 bases. The CDR3 region is CASSEEQGGQPQHF. The CDR3 DNA reads TGTGCCAGCAGTGAAGAGCAGGGCGGACAGCCCCAGCATTTT.

This chain uses TRBV20-1 with TRBJ1-1; D call uncertain. Per germline, CDR1 DFQATT and CDR2 SNEGSKA (reference sequence). V lost 6 bases to trimming and J lost 7 bases, with 12 bases between them. CDR3 length: 11 residues. The DNA of the CDR3 is TGCAGTGCAGGTCCGGCAAGTGAAGCTTTCTTT. Its translation: CSAGPASEAFF.

The chain is built from TRBV6-5 and TRBJ1-2; TRBD1 is a possible D gene (5 bases). Trimming shortened V by 6 bases and J by 8 bases, and 13 bases separated the two germline ends. Per germline, CDR1 MNHEY and CDR2 SVGAGI. The CDR3 is made up of 12 amino acids. The CDR3 spells CASSRSEGGYTF. In DNA, the CDR3 is TGTGCCAGCAGCCGGAGTGAGGGGGGCTACACCTTC.

This clone was detected a few times. The J gene is TRBJ1-6, the V gene TRBV21-1; the listed D gene, TRBD1, was not tested against the DNA. TRBV21-1 is a pseudogene segment. The CDR3 sequence is 14 residues long. The CDR3 loop is CASTRDSWNSPLHF. The CDR3 DNA reads as TGTGCCAGCACCAGGGACAGCTGGAATTCACCCCTCCACTTT.

The chain carries TRBV18 and TRBJ1-2; a weak D match, TRBD1 (5 bases). This CDR3 contains 14 residues. The germline gives CDR1 KGHSH, CDR2 LQKENI. V was shortened by 3 bases and J by 7 bases, with 15 bases between the two germline ends. CDR3 sequence reads: CASSPYREGSGYTF. DNA for the CDR3: TGTGCCAGCTCACCCTATAGGGAGGGGTCTGGCTACACCTTC.

The CDR3 reads CSIRYRESSGEAFF. Written as DNA, the CDR3 is TGCAGCATTCGGTACAGGGAATCCTCGGGTGAAGCTTTCTTT. This chain links TRBV29-1 with TRBJ1-1; a weak D match, TRBD1 (6 bases). Germline V gene sequence: CDR1 SQVTM, CDR2 ANQGSEA. The CDR3 is 14 residues long. The V gene lost 8 bases and the J gene lost 7 bases, with 23 bases spanning the gap.

The chain employs TRBV5-1 and TRBJ2-5, with TRBD1 identical over 7 bases. Germline assignment: CDR1 SGHRS and CDR2 YFSETQ. Unmatched junction bases numbered 7, after V lost 3 bases and J lost 5 bases. The CDR3 runs 14 residues. In nucleotides, the CDR3 is TGCGCCAGCAGCTCTCAAGGGGGCTCGGAGACCCAGTACTTC. Translating gives CASSSQGGSETQYF.

The chain links TRBV6-5 to TRBJ1-1, with 9 bases identical to TRBD1. Germline V gene sequence: CDR1 MNHEY, CDR2 SVGAGI. The length of the CDR3 is 13 residues. Trimming took 5 bases from V and 6 from J; bases not matched to a gene: 4. This CDR3 is CASSRQGGAEAFF. The CDR3 DNA reads TGTGCCAGCAGTCGACAGGGGGGGGCTGAAGCTTTCTTT.

The rearrangement joins TRBV7-6 to TRBJ1-1; weak D call: TRBD1 (5 bases). CDR1 is SGHVS and CDR2 is FNYEAQ in the germline V gene. V lost 1 base and J lost 0, with 30 bases in between. The CDR3 is made up of 22 amino acids. Written as DNA, the CDR3 is TGTGCCAGCAGCTTAGATCCCTGGGACTTCGGGTCCGACACCCCTATGAACACTGAAGCTTTCTTT. Translated: CASSLDPWDFGSDTPMNTEAFF.

J is TRBJ1-5 and V is TRBV27; 7 bases are shared with TRBD1. From germline, CDR1 is MNHEY and CDR2 SMNVEV (reference sequence). This CDR3 is built from 14 residues. Germline trimming cut 5 bases from V and 3 bases from J; bases unmatched to any gene: 4. The CDR3 loop is CASSPGTVNQPQHF. CDR3 sequence (DNA): TGTGCCAGCAGTCCTGGGACAGTCAATCAGCCCCAGCATTTT.

The chain is built from TRBV18 and TRBJ2-6; unclear D gene. Per germline, CDR1 KGHSH and CDR2 LQKENI. The CDR3 sequence is 16 residues long. Deletions cut 5 bases from V and 4 bases from J, with 15 bases between. The CDR3, as DNA: TGTGCCAGCTCATCGGCCCCTCTCGCGGGGGCCAACGTCCTGACTTTC. As protein: CASSSAPLAGANVLTF. Based on the CDR3 plus reference TRBV18 and TRBJ2-6, the full variable domain is NAGVMQNPRHLVRRRGQEARLRCSPMKGHSHVYWYRQLPEEGLKFMVYLQKENIIDESGMPKERFSAEFPKEGPSILRIQQVVRGDSAAYFCASSSAPLAGANVLTFGAGSRLTVL.

The J gene is TRBJ2-2, the V gene TRBV19; 9 bases match TRBD1. V shed 3 bases, J shed 13 bases, and the junction held 15 bases outside the gene matches. Looked up from germline, CDR1 is LNHDA and CDR2 is SQIVND (reference sequence). This CDR3 is built from 16 residues. CDR3 sequence (DNA): TGTGCCAGTAGTATCTACCCACAGCAGACAGGGGGTATGCTGTTTTTT. Amino acids: CASSIYPQQTGGMLFF.

V gene TRBV7-3 combines with J gene TRBJ2-7; no reliable D call. The germline CDR1 and CDR2 sequences are SGHTA and FQGTGA. Trimming pared 6 bases from V and 6 bases from J, leaving 15 bases between. CDR3 length: 13 residues. The CDR3, as DNA: TGTGCCAGCAGAAAGGACCTTTTGGGCGAGCAGTACTTC. Its protein product is CASRKDLLGEQYF.

The chain has TRBV5-5 and TRBJ1-2, with unresolved D. Germline assignment: CDR1 SGHKS and CDR2 YYEKEE (reference sequence). V dropped 4 bases and J dropped 8 bases, with 15 bases sitting between them. The CDR3 is made up of 13 amino acids. The CDR3 is CASSLTDRTGYTF. In DNA, the CDR3 is TGTGCCAGCAGCCTAACCGACCGCACGGGCTACACCTTC.

This sequence joins TRBV4-1 and TRBJ2-5; 11 bases fit TRBD2. J gave up 7 bases and V 0 bases, and 10 bases lay outside the gene matches. The CDR3 loop spans 17 amino acids. Per the germline V gene, CDR1 is MGHRA and CDR2 is YSYEKL. The CDR3 DNA is TGCGCCAGCAGCCAAGAACTAGCGGGGGACTTCTCGGGGACCCAGTACTTC. Protein sequence: CASSQELAGDFSGTQYF.

The chain couples TRBV4-1 to TRBJ1-1; no reliable D call. Germline V lookup: CDR1 MGHRA, CDR2 YSYEKL. Trimming removed 1 base from V and 1 base from J, with 10 bases in between. The CDR3 sequence is 15 residues long. The CDR3 DNA reads TGCGCCAGCAGCCAAGTAACTCGACAGAACACTGAAGCTTTCTTT. Protein: CASSQVTRQNTEAFF.

The V gene is TRBV6-7, the J gene TRBJ2-3; D is unclear. TRBV6-7 is designated an ORF whose function remains uncertain. CDR3 length: 19 amino acids. Trimming shortened V by 0 bases and J by 2 bases, and 21 bases separated the two germline ends. DNA of the CDR3: TGTGCCAGCAGTTACTCGACCCTTGCGGCCGGGCCGCACACAGATACGCAGTATTTT. It encodes CASSYSTLAAGPHTDTQYF.